The rows below give T cell receptor beta chains drawn from one sample of a study of blood T cell repertoires in COVID-19. Repertoires were generated with immunoSEQ multiplex PCR, while TCRdb's copy carries only in-frame clones and drops some. The sample contains about 150,000 clones, roughly 84% of which appear only once. Material: peripheral blood. These receptors were taken from a woman aged 60-75 years with acute or convalescent COVID-19. Each CDR3 is given with its conserved first and last residue. D genes are given only for firm matches. Size is omitted from some rows. Given values are once, few, many or a class for expanded clones.

cdr3_aa cdr3_nt d_call j_call v_call clone_size
CASRRTGSYGYTF TGTGCCAGCAGACGGACAGGCTCTTATGGCTACACCTTC TRBD1 TRBJ1-2 TRBV6-5 .
CASTPGQVNEQYF TGTGCCAGTACTCCCGGACAGGTGAACGAGCAGTACTTC TRBD1 TRBJ2-7 TRBV12-3/TRBV12-4 .
CASRRGAGTGHYEQYF TGTGCCAGCAGGAGAGGGGCGGGGACAGGGCATTACGAGCAGTACTTC TRBD1 TRBJ2-7 TRBV27 .
CASTQGTSGPGEQYF TGTGCCAGCACCCAAGGGACTAGCGGCCCGGGGGAGCAGTACTTC TRBD2 TRBJ2-7 TRBV6-5 .
CASSPLWGAEAFF TGTGCCAGCAGTCCTTTATGGGGCGCTGAAGCTTTCTTT . TRBJ1-1 TRBV6-4 once
CASSPAGGGNTIYF TGTGCCAGCAGCCCCGCCGGGGGTGGAAACACCATATATTTT . TRBJ1-3 TRBV6-6 .
CASSIMGRSGNTIYF TGTGCCAGTAGTATCATGGGGCGCTCTGGAAACACCATATATTTT . TRBJ1-3 TRBV19 .
CASTPLGTGTTIYF TGTGCCAGCACCCCATTGGGGACAGGGACCACCATATATTTT TRBD1 TRBJ1-3 TRBV3-1/TRBV3-2 .
CASSQDRGGRGATEAFF TGCGCCAGCAGCCAAGATCGTGGGGGTCGCGGGGCCACTGAAGCTTTCTTT . TRBJ1-1 TRBV4-1 .
CASSRGTGATEAFF TGTGCCAGCAGTAGGGGGACAGGGGCCACTGAAGCTTTCTTT TRBD1 TRBJ1-1 TRBV6-5 .
CASSLSAGSREQYF TGTGCCAGCAGTTTAAGCGCAGGGTCGAGGGAGCAGTACTTC . TRBJ2-7 TRBV28 .
CATQRGGQMNTEAFF TGTGCCACTCAAAGGGGTGGACAGATGAACACTGAAGCTTTCTTT . TRBJ1-1 TRBV19 .
CASSRNRGTKAFF TGCGCCAGCAGCCGAAACCGGGGGACTAAAGCTTTCTTT . TRBJ1-1 TRBV4-3 .
CASSFRAAGYLETQYF TGTGCCAGCAGCTTTCGGGCCGCGGGTTACTTAGAGACCCAGTACTTC . TRBJ2-5 TRBV7-2 .
CASSAPGGASGELFF TGTGCCAGCAGCGCACCCGGGGGGGCAAGCGGGGAGCTGTTTTTT TRBD2 TRBJ2-2 TRBV11-3 .
CSVAGSRGGYTF TGCAGCGTTGCGGGGAGCCGTGGGGGCTACACCTTC . TRBJ1-2 TRBV29-1 few
CASMGRGTSGGETQYF TGTGCCAGCATGGGACGCGGGACTAGCGGGGGTGAGACCCAGTACTTC TRBD2 TRBJ2-5 TRBV6-6 once
CASSLDRAGSPLHF TGTGCCAGCAGCCTTGACCGGGCGGGTTCACCCCTCCACTTT . TRBJ1-6 TRBV5-4 .
CASSSTSAVSSYEQYF TGTGCCAGCAGCTCGACTAGCGCGGTGAGCTCCTACGAGCAGTACTTC TRBD2 TRBJ2-7 TRBV7-8 .
CASSRDRAYEQYF TGTGCCAGCAGTCGGGACAGGGCCTACGAGCAGTACTTC TRBD1 TRBJ2-7 TRBV12-3/TRBV12-4 .
CASSLGTALSNQPQHF TGTGCCAGCAGCCTCGGGACAGCCCTTAGCAATCAGCCCCAGCATTTT TRBD1 TRBJ1-5 TRBV7-2 .
CASSWDRVRGGYTF TGTGCCAGCAGCTGGGACAGGGTAAGGGGTGGCTACACCTTC TRBD1 TRBJ1-2 TRBV5-6 .
CASSPETYGYTF TGTGCCAGCAGTCCCGAGACTTATGGCTACACCTTC . TRBJ1-2 TRBV2 .
CASSLHAAGAEAFF TGTGCCAGCAGCTTACATGCCGCCGGGGCTGAAGCTTTCTTT . TRBJ1-1 TRBV7-3 few
CASSQGDRDGYTF TGCGCCAGCAGCCAAGGGGACAGGGATGGCTACACCTTC TRBD1 TRBJ1-2 TRBV4-3 .
CASSYSGGGATDTQYF TGTGCCAGCAGTTACTCCGGCGGGGGGGCCACAGATACGCAGTATTTT TRBD2 TRBJ2-3 TRBV6-5 .